The rows below give T cell receptor beta chains drawn from one sample of a study of cytomegalovirus exposure and HLA in healthy donors. TCRdb's table, derived via immunoSEQ multiplex PCR, lists solely in-frame clones and lacks some. The data show 150,000 to 200,000 clones, 65% to 80% seen once. Source material: PBMCs. The receptors stem from a woman between 35 and 50 years old in good health and CMV-seronegative. Both conserved end residues are part of each CDR3. A D gene is named only where the DNA matches it firmly. Size is stated for part of the rows, as once, few or many counts, or as a class when the clone is expanded.

v_gene	d_gene	abundance	j_gene	CDR3aa	CDR3nt
TRBV5-5	-	few	TRBJ1-1	CASSFMFGASNTEAFF	TGTGCCAGCAGCTTTATGTTTGGGGCTTCGAACACTGAAGCTTTCTTT
TRBV6-5	-	-	TRBJ1-5	CASSRDSGNQPQHF	TGTGCCAGCAGTCGAGACAGTGGTAATCAGCCCCAGCATTTT
TRBV6-5	TRBD1	-	TRBJ1-2	CASRTGGDGYTF	TGTGCCAGCAGGACAGGGGGCGATGGCTACACCTTC
TRBV5-1	-	-	TRBJ1-1	CASSPPRSMGTEAFF	TGCGCCAGCAGCCCCCCCCGGAGCATGGGCACTGAAGCTTTCTTT
TRBV5-1	-	few	TRBJ1-4	CASSWAGSANEKLFF	TGCGCCAGCAGCTGGGCGGGATCGGCTAATGAAAAACTGTTTTTT
TRBV18	TRBD1	-	TRBJ1-5	CASSHLGQGSNQPQHF	TGTGCCAGCTCACATCTGGGACAGGGTTCAAATCAGCCCCAGCATTTT
TRBV2	-	-	TRBJ1-6	CASSEVPGGNSPLHF	TGTGCCAGCAGTGAAGTTCCGGGAGGAAATTCACCCCTCCACTTT
TRBV30	TRBD2	-	TRBJ2-7	CAWGTSGEQYF	TGTGCCTGGGGGACTAGCGGCGAGCAGTACTTC
TRBV9	-	-	TRBJ2-3	CASSVVTDTQYF	TGTGCCAGCAGCGTAGTAACAGATACGCAGTATTTT
TRBV6-5	-	-	TRBJ2-5	CASSYSNIQETQYF	TGTGCCAGCAGTTACTCGAACATACAAGAGACCCAGTACTTC
TRBV9	TRBD1	-	TRBJ2-1	CATSRDSLNEQFF	TGTGCCACGTCCCGGGACAGCCTGAATGAGCAGTTCTTC
TRBV7-9	TRBD1	-	TRBJ1-2	CASSLNPDRGLRHGYTF	TGTGCCAGCAGCTTAAATCCGGACAGGGGCCTCAGGCATGGCTACACCTTC
TRBV28	-	-	TRBJ1-5	CASTIPSQGNQPQHF	TGTGCCAGCACCATCCCGTCGCAGGGTAATCAGCCCCAGCATTTT
TRBV5-6	-	few	TRBJ2-7	CASSGAGMQYF	TGTGCCAGCAGTGGGGCGGGGATGCAGTACTTC
TRBV6-5	-	-	TRBJ2-7	CASKSIQGTYEQYF	TGTGCCAGCAAGTCTATTCAGGGTACCTACGAGCAGTACTTC
TRBV4-2	-	once	TRBJ1-4	CASSRTSRGLGGTNEKLFF	TGTGCCAGCAGCCGGACTTCTCGGGGGTTAGGCGGGACTAATGAAAAACTGTTTTTT
TRBV27	-	once	TRBJ2-1	CASSLYPLSSYNEQFF	TGTGCCAGCAGTTTATATCCTCTAAGCTCCTACAATGAGCAGTTCTTC
TRBV6-5	-	-	TRBJ2-7	CASRAGTGTYEQYF	TGTGCCAGCAGGGCAGGAACAGGGACCTACGAGCAGTACTTC
TRBV7-2	-	-	TRBJ1-1	CASRLGQLNTEAFF	TGTGCCAGCAGGCTAGGACAGCTGAACACTGAAGCTTTCTTT
TRBV18	-	-	TRBJ1-1	CASSPRPTEPNTEAFF	TGTGCCAGCTCACCCCGACCGACAGAACCGAACACTGAAGCTTTCTTT
TRBV4-2	TRBD2	-	TRBJ2-7	CASSTAGLESREQYF	TGTGCCAGCAGCACTGCCGGACTAGAGTCGCGAGAGCAGTACTTC
TRBV19	-	-	TRBJ1-1	CASSIAGAHTEAFF	TGTGCCAGTAGTATAGCAGGGGCCCACACTGAAGCTTTCTTT
TRBV12-2	-	-	TRBJ2-5	CASRLGRTASGRVETQYF	TGTGCAAGTCGCTTAGGCCGAACGGCTAGCGGGAGGGTGGAGACCCAGTACTTC
TRBV4-3	TRBD2	-	TRBJ2-1	CASSQEANGLAGGEQFF	TGCGCCAGCAGCCAAGAGGCAAACGGGCTAGCGGGAGGTGAGCAGTTCTTC
TRBV19	-	-	TRBJ2-5	CASRRIAEETQYF	TGTGCCAGTCGGCGTATCGCGGAGGAGACCCAGTACTTC
TRBV5-6	-	-	TRBJ1-2	CASSLQGVANYGYTF	TGTGCCAGCAGCTTACAAGGGGTCGCCAACTATGGCTACACCTTC
TRBV30	-	few	TRBJ1-6	CASLTQVNSPLHF	TGTGCCTCTCTTACACAGGTCAATTCACCCCTCCACTTT
TRBV5-5	TRBD1	-	TRBJ1-2	CASSYNYRGGNYGYTF	TGTGCCAGCAGCTACAATTACAGAGGGGGCAACTATGGCTACACCTTC
TRBV11-3	TRBD2	-	TRBJ2-5	CASSLASGETQYF	TGTGCCAGCAGCTTAGCTAGCGGGGAGACCCAGTACTTC
TRBV25-1	TRBD1	once	TRBJ1-2	CASRGDNRDRLNYGYTF	TGTGCCAGCAGGGGAGATAACCGGGACAGGCTTAACTATGGCTACACCTTC
TRBV6-6	-	-	TRBJ1-1	CASRLDPRGTNTEAFF	TGTGCCAGCAGATTAGACCCCCGCGGAACGAACACTGAAGCTTTCTTT
TRBV4-2	-	once	TRBJ2-7	CASSQVRGGGEQYF	TGTGCCAGCAGCCAAGTTAGAGGGGGTGGCGAGCAGTACTTC
TRBV5-4	TRBD1	-	TRBJ1-3	CASSSRDRGKRTGNTIYF	TGTGCCAGCAGCTCCCGGGACAGGGGGAAAAGGACTGGAAACACCATATATTTT
TRBV13	TRBD2	-	TRBJ2-1	CASSLDAGVWNEQFF	TGTGCCAGCAGCTTAGACGCGGGAGTTTGGAATGAGCAGTTCTTC
TRBV19	-	-	TRBJ1-1	CASSIDSGMEAFF	TGTGCCAGTAGTATAGACTCAGGGATGGAAGCTTTCTTT
TRBV28	-	-	TRBJ1-4	CASSLRTPKHEKLFF	TGTGCCAGCAGTTTAAGGACACCGAAGCATGAAAAACTGTTTTTT
TRBV6-5	-	few	TRBJ2-1	CASSYGSSAYNEQFF	TGTGCCAGCAGTTACGGGTCTAGCGCCTACAATGAGCAGTTCTTC
TRBV7-6	TRBD2	-	TRBJ2-2	CASSRTSSGRISGELFF	TGTGCCAGCAGCCGGACCTCTAGCGGGAGAATTTCCGGGGAGCTGTTTTTT
TRBV30	-	-	TRBJ1-1	CASQPNRGTEAFF	TGTGCCTCCCAGCCCAATCGAGGGACTGAAGCTTTCTTT
TRBV2	-	few	TRBJ1-1	CASSEQGQSTEAFF	TGTGCCAGCAGTGAACAGGGGCAGTCCACTGAAGCTTTCTTT
TRBV23-1	-	-	TRBJ1-2	CASKAEDEIYGYTF	TGCGCCAGTAAGGCGGAGGACGAGATCTATGGCTACACCTTC
TRBV11-2	-	-	TRBJ2-2	CASSSGSGELFF	TGTGCCAGCAGCTCCGGGTCCGGGGAGCTGTTTTTT
TRBV9	-	-	TRBJ1-2	CASSYPSGGSYGYTF	TGTGCCAGCAGCTACCCCTCCGGGGGGTCCTATGGCTACACCTTC
TRBV21-1	-	-	TRBJ2-5	CASSPRLGLAGGKGPETQYF	TGTGCCAGCAGCCCCCGCCTCGGACTAGCGGGGGGGAAGGGGCCAGAGACCCAGTACTTC
TRBV6-6	-	-	TRBJ1-1	CASSYGEGFLNTEAFF	TGTGCCAGCAGCTACGGGGAGGGATTCTTGAACACTGAAGCTTTCTTT
TRBV19	TRBD1	-	TRBJ2-1	CASRRTGTGPYNEQFF	TGTGCCAGTAGGCGTACCGGGACAGGGCCATACAATGAGCAGTTCTTC
TRBV29-1	TRBD1	-	TRBJ2-5	CSVEAGGGQGTQYF	TGCAGCGTTGAAGCAGGGGGTGGCCAAGGGACCCAGTACTTC
TRBV19	-	-	TRBJ1-2	CASSSPGVSYTF	TGTGCCAGTAGTTCTCCAGGGGTGAGCTACACCTTC
TRBV15	-	-	TRBJ1-1	CATSREGAKDTEAFF	TGTGCCACCAGCAGAGAGGGGGCGAAGGACACTGAAGCTTTCTTT
TRBV29-1	-	-	TRBJ1-1	CSVAGVNTEAFF	TGCAGCGTTGCGGGGGTGAACACTGAAGCTTTCTTT
TRBV30	-	-	TRBJ2-1	CAWSVGEEQFF	TGTGCCTGGAGTGTCGGGGAAGAGCAGTTCTTC
TRBV6-1	-	few	TRBJ1-5	CASSPTAGQPQHF	TGTGCCAGCAGTCCGACAGCGGGTCAGCCCCAGCATTTT
TRBV28	-	-	TRBJ1-2	CASSLLAGVAGYTF	TGTGCCAGCAGTTTACTCGCCGGGGTGGCTGGCTACACCTTC
TRBV5-6	TRBD2	-	TRBJ2-1	CASSFSGGASEQFF	TGTGCCAGCAGCTTTAGCGGGGGGGCCAGTGAGCAGTTCTTC
TRBV10-3	-	-	TRBJ2-7	CAISDTEGHEQYF	TGTGCCATCAGTGACACGGAGGGCCACGAGCAGTACTTC
TRBV2	-	-	TRBJ2-2	CASSESDTGELFF	TGTGCCAGCAGTGAATCCGACACCGGGGAGCTGTTTTTT
TRBV11-3	-	many	TRBJ2-1	CASSLGSGVNEQFF	TGTGCCAGCAGCTTAGGTTCGGGGGTGAATGAGCAGTTCTTC
TRBV7-3	-	-	TRBJ2-3	CASSLAGGGGSDTQYF	TGTGCCAGCAGCTTAGCTGGGGGAGGTGGTTCAGATACGCAGTATTTT
TRBV5-1	-	-	TRBJ1-1	CASSLSGQRNTEAFF	TGCGCCAGCAGCTTATCCGGACAGAGGAACACTGAAGCTTTCTTT